This T cell receptor (beta chain) appears in the sequencing data of a study of CD8+ T cells in alopecia areata. RNA was isolated and reverse transcribed to cDNA, the sequencing template. Profiling relied on immunoSEQ multiplex PCR, and the TCRdb table lists in-frame clones only, not all of them. In the table there are about 210,000 clones, 64% of which are singletons. Treatment of the sample: oral pan-JAK inhibitor, 5-10 mg twice daily. This CDR3 has 13 amino acids. CDR1 is SGHAT, CDR2 FQNNGV, per germline. V gave up 7 bases and J gave up 3 bases; unmatched junction bases: 4. Specimen: CD4+ T cells sorted from blood, collected at week 4, from a patient treated with tofacitinib. V is TRBV11-2 and J is TRBJ1-2; 8 positions match TRBD1. This receptor was taken from a human donor with alopecia areata. CDR3: CASTSTGDYGYTF. The CDR3 DNA follows: TGTGCCAGCACATCGACAGGGGACTATGGCTACACCTTC. Combining the CDR3 with reference TRBV11-2 and TRBJ1-2 gives the whole variable domain EAGVAQSPRYKIIEKRQSVAFWCNPISGHATLYWYQQILGQGPKLLIQFQNNGVVDDSQLPKDRFSAERLKGVDSTLKIQPAKLEDSAVYLCASTSTGDYGYTFGSGTRLTVV.